The sample holds a few counts of the clone carrying this T cell receptor beta chain. This CDR3 spans 14 amino acids. V lost 11 bases, J lost 3 bases, and 20 bases lay in between. The germline CDR1 and CDR2 sequences are MDHEN and SYDVKM. It was with a sample-barcoded 5' primer and a J-beta primer mix that a second PCR of about 6 to 11 cycles was run. TCRdb reprocessed the 5' RACE reads with MiXCR, giving one entry per CDR3 protein. The data hold around 1,000,000 distinct CDR3 sequences, with under 30% observed a single time. The source of the sample is a study of blood T cells in healthy people across ages. The sample was also linked to a second study, of T cells of mothers and their children. According to that study: Each donor was one of three healthy Caucasian mothers or one of their six children. Whatever RNA was extracted went entirely into cDNA synthesis, at about 1.5 ug per 15 ul. Comparable shaping of TCR recombination output by thymic selection was observed in related and unrelated pairs.

The specimen sequenced was blood. The receptor comes from a girl under 10 years old in good health. The rearrangement uses TRBV28 and TRBJ2-7, with D maybe TRBD1 (6 bases). Here the CDR3 reads CAVGRDTSFYEQYF. CDR3 coding DNA: TGTGCCGTGGGAAGGGACACCTCATTCTACGAGCAGTACTTC.